This T cell receptor beta chain was sequenced during a study of blood T cell repertoires in COVID-19. The method was immunoSEQ multiplex PCR; TCRdb's version includes in-frame clones alone and lacks a portion of them. This repertoire shows around 56,000 clones, 91% found once; its top ten account for approximately 8%. The source of this sequence is a woman aged 60-70 years with active or convalescent COVID-19. Input material: peripheral blood.

CDR3 region: CASSLGYRAISSYNSPLHF. CDR3 nucleotides: TGTGCCAGCAGCTTAGGGTACAGGGCTATAAGCTCCTATAATTCACCCCTCCACTTT. V usage is TRBV7-2 and J usage is TRBJ1-6; D might be TRBD1 (6 bases). Trimming stripped 1 base from V and 0 bases from J, with 16 bases between. Germline V gene data show CDR1 as SGHTA and CDR2 as FQGNSA. The CDR3 is 19 residues long.